These 26 T cell receptor beta chains originate from one sample sequenced in a study of blood T cells in healthy people across ages. Primed by a sample-barcoded 5' primer and a J-beta primer mix, a second PCR proceeded for 7 to 11 cycles. TCRdb reprocessed the 5' RACE reads via MiXCR and lists one record per CDR3 protein. Of some 700,000 distinct CDR3 sequences in the sample, 22% are singletons; the top ten hold around a fifth. Sample: blood. These receptors were collected from a man in his 70s in good health.

The chain is built from TRBV7-2 and TRBJ1-3; TRBD1 is a possible D gene (6 bases). This CDR3 has 15 amino acids. Germline CDR1 and CDR2: SGHTA and FQGNSA. V gave up 5 bases and J gave up 3 bases, with 14 bases separating them. The CDR3 here is CASSLPQGGGNTIYF. CDR3 sequence (DNA): TGTGCCAGCAGCCTACCACAGGGAGGTGGAAACACCATATATTTT. Full variable domain (remainder filled in from reference TRBV7-2 and TRBJ1-3): GAGVSQSPSNKVTEKGKDVELRCDPISGHTALYWYRQSLGQGLEFLIYFQGNSAPDKSGLPSDRFSAERTGGSVSTLTIQRTQQEDSAVYLCASSLPQGGGNTIYFGEGSWLTVV.

The V gene is TRBV5-1, the J gene TRBJ2-3; the D gene is possibly TRBD2 (6 bases). The germline V gene has CDR1 SGHRS and CDR2 YFSETQ. CDR3 length equals 14 residues. The V end lost 6 bases, the J end lost 5 bases, and 16 bases lay between the germline ends. The CDR3 sequence: CASTRDSRRDTQYF. The CDR3 DNA sequence: TGCGCCAGCACCCGGGACTCTCGCCGAGATACGCAGTATTTT. The full variable domain, in which reference TRBV5-1 and TRBJ2-3 provide the parts outside the CDR3, is KAGVTQTPRYLIKTRGQQVTLSCSPISGHRSVSWYQQTPGQGLQFLFEYFSETQRNKGNFPGRFSGRQFSNSRSEMNVSTLELGDSALYLCASTRDSRRDTQYFGPGTRLTVL.

This chain links TRBV3-1 with TRBJ1-5; no reliable D call. The V and J ends lost 1 base and 3 bases respectively, with 10 bases between them. CDR1 is LGHDT, CDR2 YNNKEL, per germline (reference sequence). The CDR3 is 15 amino acids. CDR3 protein: CASSQGLQPNQPQHF. CDR3 nucleotides: TGTGCCAGCAGCCAAGGGTTGCAGCCCAATCAGCCCCAGCATTTT.

To note about this clonotype: A read error may explain this, as a much larger clone is one base away. CDR3 in amino acids: CSVRTDTHYF. Here the CDR3 DNA reads TGCAGCGTGCGTACAGATACGCACTATTTT. The V gene is TRBV29-1, the J gene TRBJ2-3; D is unresolved. The CDR3 spans 10 residues. In germline, CDR1 is SQVTM, CDR2 ANQGSEA.

The chain couples TRBV27 to TRBJ2-5; 15 bases are a match to TRBD2. CDR1 and CDR2 (germline): MNHEY, SMNVEV (reference sequence). V gave up 6 bases and J gave up 3 bases; unmatched junction bases: 8. The CDR3 extends over 17 amino acids. CDR3 coding DNA: TGTGCCAGCAGAGAAGACGGACTAGCGGGAGGGAAAGAGACCCAGTACTTC. This sequence encodes CASREDGLAGGKETQYF.

This clonotype occurred a few times. The chain couples TRBV5-1 to TRBJ1-3; D is ambiguous. This CDR3 has 16 residues. Germline lookup yields CDR1 SGHRS and CDR2 YFSETQ. V lost 3 bases, J lost 4 bases, and 17 bases lay in between. CDR3 nucleotide sequence: TGCGCCAGCAGCTCCGGATATCCTTCGGGGGGAAACACCATATATTTT. This gives the protein CASSSGYPSGGNTIYF. Based on the CDR3 plus reference TRBV5-1 and TRBJ1-3, the full variable domain is KAGVTQTPRYLIKTRGQQVTLSCSPISGHRSVSWYQQTPGQGLQFLFEYFSETQRNKGNFPGRFSGRQFSNSRSEMNVSTLELGDSALYLCASSSGYPSGGNTIYFGEGSWLTVV.

This clonotype was seen a handful of times. J is TRBJ2-7 and V is TRBV4-1; D unresolved. This CDR3 comprises 15 residues. The ends were cut back, 3 bases at V and 3 bases at J, with 15 bases in the middle. Germline V gene sequence: CDR1 MGHRA, CDR2 YSYEKL. The CDR3 region is CASSHGGTEDYEQYF. The CDR3 bases are TGCGCCAGCAGCCACGGCGGTACCGAGGACTACGAGCAGTACTTC.

The rearrangement links TRBV3-1 to TRBJ1-1; D possibly corresponds to TRBD1 (6 bases). Germline assignment: CDR1 LGHDT and CDR2 YNNKEL (reference sequence). This CDR3 spans 14 amino acids. Trimming took off 2 bases at V and 5 bases at J, with 12 bases between the two ends. The CDR3 coding sequence is TGTGCCAGCAGCCAACGGGTCGGACAGACTGAAGCTTTCTTT. This encodes CASSQRVGQTEAFF.

This clonotype was seen a handful of times. The gene calls are TRBV25-1 and TRBJ1-4; D is perhaps TRBD1 (5 bases). The CDR3 has 15 amino acids. Germline CDR1 and CDR2: MGHDK and SYGVNS. V was trimmed by 8 bases and J by 0 bases, leaving 13 bases between them. This chain's CDR3 is CASGSPGATNEKLFF. The CDR3 DNA reads as TGTGCCAGCGGTTCCCCGGGGGCAACTAATGAAAAACTGTTTTTT.

V is TRBV5-1 and J is TRBJ2-3; 7 bases fit TRBD1. Germline lookup yields CDR1 SGHRS and CDR2 YFSETQ. V dropped 4 bases and J dropped 6; count of bases not matched to a gene: 14. The length of the CDR3 is 16 residues. The CDR3 sequence is CASSPRTGRQPDTQYF. In DNA, the CDR3 is TGCGCCAGCAGCCCTCGGACAGGAAGGCAGCCGGATACGCAGTATTTT.

V is TRBV7-9 and J is TRBJ2-1, with 8 bases fitting TRBD2. The V segment lost 3 bases and the J segment 4 bases; nucleotides outside the gene matches: 5. The CDR3 is 15 amino acids. Germline CDR1 and CDR2: SEHNR and FQNEAQ (reference sequence). CDR3 residues: CASSFGGAGYNEQFF. CDR3 nucleotide sequence: TGTGCCAGCAGCTTCGGGGGGGCTGGGTACAATGAGCAGTTCTTC.

In its sample, this clonotype was seen a few times. A much larger clone lies a single base off, so this may be a read error. This chain joins TRBV6-5 and TRBJ2-2; D remains unclear. The germline V gene has CDR1 MNHEY and CDR2 SVGAGI. V was cut by 8 bases and J by 6 bases, with 13 bases left in between. The CDR3 has 13 residues. For the CDR3, the DNA is TGTGCCAGCTTGGCGGTTTACCCCGGGGAGCTGTTTTTT. Encoded protein: CASLAVYPGELFF.

The V call is TRBV29-1, the J call TRBJ2-3; 7 bases agree with TRBD2. CDR1 and CDR2 (germline): SQVTM, ANQGSEA. V lost 7 bases, J lost 4 bases, and 11 bases stayed unmatched. The CDR3 extends over 14 amino acids. CDR3 loop: CSAGPAGRADTQYF. The CDR3 DNA follows: TGCAGCGCCGGCCCAGCGGGGCGAGCAGATACGCAGTATTTT.

This clonotype was recorded at least ten times. The chain couples TRBV6-5 to TRBJ2-5; D is unresolved. The V end was cut by 0 bases, the J end by 2 bases, with 10 bases between. This CDR3 is 15 amino acids long. The germline CDR1 and CDR2 sequences are MNHEY and SVGAGI. In DNA form, the CDR3 reads TGTGCCAGCAGTTACTCAACCCTAGGGCAAGAGACCCAGTACTTC. Protein: CASSYSTLGQETQYF.

Points on this clonotype: The CDR3 does not close with the conserved phenylalanine or tryptophan, likely indicating a read error. The rearrangement joins TRBV5-6 to TRBJ2-5; a possible D gene is TRBD2 (6 bases). V was trimmed by 4 bases and J by 2 bases, leaving 15 bases between them. CDR1 is SGHDT and CDR2 is YYEEEE in the germline V gene. This CDR3 comprises 15 residues. The CDR3 sequence is CASSPWVAVQETQYL. The CDR3 region has the DNA TGTGCCAGCAGCCCCTGGGTAGCGGTACAAGAGACCCAGTACCTC.

V is TRBV28 and J is TRBJ2-5; TRBD2 matches at 8 bases. The tail of the sequence fits TRBJ2-1 better, so the J call may be wrong. Germline V gives CDR1 MDHEN, CDR2 SYDVKM. The CDR3 is 15 residues long. The CDR3 protein is CASILAGGGYNEQFF. CDR3 DNA sequence: TGTGCCAGCATCCTGGCGGGGGGCGGCTACAATGAGCAGTTCTTC.

This clonotype occurred a few times. This rearrangement joins TRBV7-9 to TRBJ2-1, with 9 nucleotides matching TRBD2. The V and J ends lost 6 bases and 6 bases, in that order; junction bases with no gene match: 9. The CDR3 sequence is 15 residues long. Germline CDR1 SEHNR, CDR2 FQNEAQ (reference sequence). CDR3 nucleotide sequence: TGTGCCAGCAGAGCGTTAGCGGGAGTTTCCAATGAGCAGTTCTTC. This sequence encodes CASRALAGVSNEQFF.

The chain links TRBV30 to TRBJ2-3; the D is unclear. The CDR3 runs 12 residues. The germline V gene has CDR1 GTSNPN and CDR2 SVGIG (reference sequence). Trimming took off 3 bases at V and 2 bases at J, with 6 bases between the two ends. The CDR3 DNA reads as TGTGCCTGGAGGCTAAACACAGATACGCAGTATTTT. The encoded protein is CAWRLNTDTQYF.

In this sample, this clonotype turned up a few times. The V and J genes are TRBV11-2 and TRBJ1-6; D is uncertain. This CDR3 region has 14 residues. V lost 2 bases, J lost 6 bases, and 8 bases lay in between. In germline, CDR1 is SGHAT, CDR2 FQNNGV. CDR3 amino acids: CASSLQDLNSPLHF. DNA of the CDR3: TGTGCCAGCAGCTTACAGGACCTTAATTCACCCCTCCACTTT.

This clonotype came up many times. CDR3 sequence: CASSPSRVGGDTQYF. CDR3 bases: TGTGCCAGCAGTCCCAGCAGGGTGGGTGGAGATACGCAGTATTTT. The genes are TRBV12-3 or TRBV12-4 and TRBJ2-3; TRBD1 is a possible D gene (5 bases). The CDR3 covers 15 residues. Trimming took off 5 bases at V and 5 bases at J, with 17 bases between the two ends.

The rearrangement joins TRBV6-1 to TRBJ2-7, with a tentative D call TRBD1 (6 bases). CDR1 and CDR2 from the germline V gene are MNHNS and SASEGT. Trimming took 8 bases from V and 3 from J, leaving 11 bases between them. There are 12 residues in the CDR3. The CDR3 DNA follows: TGTGCCAGCGCCGGGACAAGCTACGAGCAGTACTTC. It specifies CASAGTSYEQYF.

This clonotype occurred many times. The chain is built from TRBV5-5 and TRBJ2-7; D tentatively fits TRBD1 or TRBD2 (5 bases each). Germline CDR1 and CDR2: SGHKS and YYEKEE (reference sequence). Trimming pared 2 bases from V and 5 bases from J, leaving 11 bases between. The CDR3 covers 13 residues. The CDR3 loop is CASSFQGVNEQYV. DNA for the CDR3: TGTGCCAGCAGCTTTCAGGGAGTCAACGAGCAGTACGTC.

The CDR3 DNA reads as TGTGCCAGCAGCATTAGGACTAGCGGGGGGATCAATGAGCAGTTCTTC. Translated: CASSIRTSGGINEQFF. The V gene is TRBV11-2, the J gene TRBJ2-1, with 14 bases lining up with TRBD2. Germline V gene lookup returns CDR1 SGHAT and CDR2 FQNNGV. Trimming took 5 bases from V and 6 from J; bases not matched to a gene: 6. This CDR3 comprises 16 residues.

V and J are TRBV5-1 and TRBJ1-4; D unresolved. The V gene lost 4 bases and the J gene lost 11 bases, with 15 bases spanning the gap. This CDR3 region has 13 residues. CDR1 is SGHRS, CDR2 YFSETQ, per germline. The CDR3 is CASSPAGEEKLFF. CDR3 DNA sequence: TGCGCCAGCAGCCCCGCAGGCGAAGAGAAACTGTTTTTT.

The sample holds many counts of this clonotype. V is TRBV7-2 and J is TRBJ2-3; D call uncertain. The ends were cut back, 2 bases at V and 5 bases at J, with 14 bases in the middle. Germline-derived CDR1 and CDR2 are SGHTA and FQGNSA. This CDR3 has 15 amino acids. This CDR3 reads CASSLTLGPQDTQYF. The CDR3 DNA is TGTGCCAGCAGCTTAACCCTCGGACCGCAAGATACGCAGTATTTT.

This clonotype was observed at least ten times. The chain joins TRBV6-2 or TRBV6-3 to TRBJ2-1; D gene uncertain. There are 13 residues in the CDR3. The V gene lost 0 bases and the J gene lost 7 bases, with 7 bases spanning the gap. CDR1 is MNHEY, CDR2 SVGEGT, per germline. In DNA, the CDR3 is TGTGCCAGCAGTTACTCTAAAATGAATGAGCAGTTCTTC. It is translated as CASSYSKMNEQFF.